This is a list of T cell receptor beta chains from one sample in a study of cytomegalovirus exposure and HLA in healthy donors. Data came from immunoSEQ multiplex PCR; TCRdb stores just in-frame clones and leaves some out. The repertoire holds approximately 160,000 clones, with over 65% as singletons. Specimen: PBMCs. These receptors all come from a woman in her 40s in good health and CMV-seropositive. Both conserved end residues are part of each CDR3. D genes are given only for firm matches. Size tells how often a clone was seen (once, few, many) or the class of an expanded clone, and some rows leave it out.

>.|.|TRBV11-3|TRBJ1-2
CASTTGRTGYGYTF
TGTGCCAGCACTACCGGCAGAACGGGCTATGGCTACACCTTC
>.|.|TRBV25-1|TRBJ1-1
CASSEGWEMNTEAFF
TGTGCCAGCAGTGAGGGGTGGGAGATGAACACTGAAGCTTTCTTT
>.|TRBD2|TRBV27|TRBJ2-3
CASSRLAGVGGDTDTQYF
TGTGCCAGCAGTAGACTAGCGGGAGTTGGGGGGGACACAGATACGCAGTATTTT
>.|.|TRBV2|TRBJ2-7
CASTRAYEQYF
TGTGCCAGCACGAGAGCCTACGAGCAGTACTTC
>.|TRBD1|TRBV7-7|TRBJ2-5
CASSLRTGGLETQYF
TGTGCTAGCAGCCTTCGGACAGGGGGCTTGGAGACCCAGTACTTC
>.|.|TRBV18|TRBJ2-1
CASSNQDEQFF
TGTGCCAGCTCAAATCAGGATGAGCAGTTCTTC
>.|.|TRBV9|TRBJ1-1
CASSAGRGDLNTEAFF
TGTGCCAGCAGCGCGGGGAGGGGGGACCTGAACACTGAAGCTTTCTTT
>.|.|TRBV7-6|TRBJ1-1
CASSFSGRGTEAFF
TGTGCCAGCAGCTTTTCGGGGAGAGGCACTGAAGCTTTCTTT
>.|.|TRBV7-3|TRBJ1-1
CASSLMDTTEAFF
TGTGCCAGCAGCTTAATGGACACCACTGAAGCTTTCTTT
>.|.|TRBV27|TRBJ2-3
CASSLFQSTDTQYF
TGTGCCAGCAGTTTATTCCAGAGCACAGATACGCAGTATTTT
>.|TRBD1|TRBV5-5|TRBJ1-1
CASSSGQGSTEAFF
TGTGCCAGCAGCTCAGGACAGGGTAGCACTGAAGCTTTCTTT
>.|.|TRBV7-9|TRBJ2-3
CSSSPNTDTQYF
TGTTCCAGCAGCCCAAACACAGATACGCAGTATTTT
>once|TRBD2|TRBV6-6|TRBJ2-7
CASRSRGIAGDTEQYF
TGTGCCAGCAGATCCCGTGGAATAGCGGGAGACACCGAGCAGTACTTC
>.|.|TRBV5-1|TRBJ1-4
CASSRGGYEEKLFF
TGCGCCAGCAGCCGAGGCGGCTATGAGGAAAAACTGTTTTTT
>.|.|TRBV28|TRBJ2-2
CASSLSTGWNTGELFF
TGTGCCAGCAGCCTCTCCACAGGGTGGAACACCGGGGAGCTGTTTTTT
>.|.|TRBV28|TRBJ2-5
CASNKGGAGTETQYF
TGTGCCAGCAACAAAGGGGGGGCAGGGACGGAGACCCAGTACTTC
>.|TRBD2|TRBV27|TRBJ2-3
CASSSAASGGAGDTQYF
TGTGCCAGCAGTTCCGCCGCTAGCGGGGGGGCCGGAGATACGCAGTATTTT
>.|.|TRBV15|TRBJ2-7
CATSRDRGYEQYF
TGTGCCACCAGCAGAGACAGGGGCTACGAGCAGTACTTC
>few|.|TRBV10-3|TRBJ2-7
CAISTFSGSTYEQYF
TGTGCCATCAGTACGTTTAGTGGGAGTACCTACGAGCAGTACTTC
>.|TRBD1|TRBV27|TRBJ1-2
CASSTLRQGVDGYTF
TGTGCCAGCAGTACTCTCCGACAGGGGGTGGATGGCTACACCTTC
>.|.|TRBV2|TRBJ2-7
CASSRYEQYF
TGTGCCAGCAGTAGATACGAGCAGTACTTC
>.|TRBD2|TRBV7-2|TRBJ2-7
CASSLGVSGTYEQYF
TGTGCCAGCAGCTTAGGAGTTAGCGGGACCTACGAGCAGTACTTC
>.|TRBD2|TRBV5-1|TRBJ2-7
CASSLVGRTSGFYYEQYF
TGCGCCAGCAGCTTGGTAGGGCGGACTAGCGGCTTCTACTACGAGCAGTACTTC
>.|TRBD2|TRBV10-2|TRBJ2-2
CASSGVIGGENTGELFF
TGCGCCAGCAGTGGAGTTATCGGGGGGGAGAACACCGGGGAGCTGTTTTTT